This record concerns one T cell receptor (beta chain) sequence. Its antigen remains unidentified. Qualities for individual bases were not recorded, and no much larger clone is one base off. The library was built by means of multiplex PCR. These reads were obtained on an Illumina HiSeq 4000. CDR3 regions were amplified by Arm-PCR with iRepertoire HTBI primers to construct TCR beta libraries. Gel purification was performed on PCR products prior to sequencing. For the original study's pipeline: Gene usage analysis of CDR3 amino acid clonotypes relied on the roughly 67 TRBV and 15 or so TRBJ segments identified across samples. COPE and FqMerger were used to merge the filtered high-quality paired reads into contigs. BLAST was used to align contigs to IMGT TRBV, TRBD and TRBJ reference genes, with CDR3 defined following IMGT. Any clonotype with a frequency above 0.1% was counted as a highly expanded clone. Shannon entropy served as the measure of repertoire diversity, while the Gini coefficient captured V-J evenness. A clonotype was considered public if more than one individual shared it. The raw public data were reprocessed by TCRdb itself: fastp quality trimming at Q25, MiXCR clonotype calling, in-frame beta chains only. A single entry per CDR3 protein holds the most common genes and DNA from its merged rows. Clone size and V and J calls follow TCRdb, not the original study. The sample has 200,000 to 300,000 distinct CDR3 sequences on record, roughly a fifth of them singletons. More than 11% of the sample rests with the top ten.

Sample time point, as interpreted from the label and publication: newly diagnosed GD, antithyroid drugs for less than 3 months. For both TCR sequencing and RNA sequencing, RNA was extracted from PBMCs using TRIzol. The diagnosis of Graves' disease was made according to American Thyroid Association guidelines. Patients for the study were recruited at an endocrinology department in Xi'an, China. Each patient gave 7 to 9.5 milliliters of peripheral blood, collected in an EDTA anticoagulant tube. PBMCs were isolated by Ficoll Paque Plus density gradient separation without further T cell sorting. An Agilent 2100 Bioanalyzer and agarose gel were used to check RNA quality, while a NanoDrop 2000 measured RNA concentration. Its CDR3 holds 14 amino acids, cysteine through phenylalanine. The CDR3 DNA has 42 bases and is translated from base 1. The germline V gene encodes CDR1 SGHNT and CDR2 YYREEE (reference sequence). The germline V end is reduced by 2 bases and the J end by 3 bases; junction bases left unmatched: 5.

This sample is drawn from a study of regulatory T cells in long-lasting Graves disease (dated by TCRdb to the early 2020s). Turning to the overall study: Patients with newly diagnosed Graves' disease had been on antithyroid drugs for under 3 months. This study used TCR sequencing and RNA sequencing of peripheral blood to compare persistent Graves' disease patients against newly diagnosed Graves' disease patients. A total of around 35 samples underwent TCR sequencing, from roughly 13 patients with persistent Graves' disease and 20 or so patients with newly diagnosed Graves' disease. The study was registered as a clinical trial and conducted in China. Broader findings and caveats from the paper: Peripheral blood alone was examined, since thyroid tissue, which constituted the primary lesion, could not be accessed. Only the TCR beta chain was sequenced and analyzed. Persistent disease showed preferential use of TRBV28, TRBJ1-2 and TRBJ2-5, whereas newly diagnosed disease favored TRBV20-1 and TRBJ2-1. As a limitation, the authors acknowledged that the small sample size may reduce accuracy. Lower TCR Shannon entropy and fewer highly expanded clones were observed in persistent Graves' disease patients than in newly diagnosed patients, which suggested clonal expansion. Patients with persistent disease shared more public clonotypes (over 2,500) than newly diagnosed patients did (more than 900).

Recombination joined TRBV5-4 with TRBJ2-7; a stretch of 7 junction bases matches TRBD1. This TCR was recovered from a female donor with Graves disease. This specimen was peripheral blood mononuclear cells (PBMCs), taken at new diagnosis, from a patient treated with antithyroid drugs. The nucleotides read TGTGCCAGCAGCTTTCAGACAGGGTACTACGAGCAGTACTTC. Translation gives CASSFQTGYYEQYF. Reference TRBV5-4 and TRBJ2-7 genes cover what lies past the CDR3, so the full variable domain is ETGVTQSPTHLIKTRGQQVTLRCSSQSGHNTVSWYQQALGQGPQFIFQYYREEENGRGNFPPRFSGLQFPNYSSELNVNALELDDSALYLCASSFQTGYYEQYFGPGTRLTVT.